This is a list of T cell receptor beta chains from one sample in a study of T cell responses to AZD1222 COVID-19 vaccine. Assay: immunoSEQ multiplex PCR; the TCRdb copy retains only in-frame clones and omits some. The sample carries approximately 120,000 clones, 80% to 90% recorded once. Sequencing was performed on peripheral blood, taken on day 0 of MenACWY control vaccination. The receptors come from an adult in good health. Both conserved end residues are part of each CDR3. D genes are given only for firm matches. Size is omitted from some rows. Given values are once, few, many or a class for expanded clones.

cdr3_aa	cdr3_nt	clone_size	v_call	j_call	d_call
CASGPGQGATGANVLTF	TGTGCCAGCGGACCGGGACAGGGGGCGACTGGGGCCAACGTCCTGACTTTC	.	TRBV27	TRBJ2-6	TRBD1
CASGNQREVPNEQFF	TGTGCCAGTGGAAACCAGCGGGAGGTTCCCAATGAGCAGTTCTTC	once	TRBV19	TRBJ2-1	TRBD2
CASSLNQGQPQHF	TGTGCCAGCAGCCTAAATCAGGGTCAGCCCCAGCATTTT	.	TRBV6-5	TRBJ1-5	.
CAWSVFNLATGELFF	TGTGCCTGGAGTGTATTCAACCTAGCGACCGGGGAGCTGTTTTTT	.	TRBV30	TRBJ2-2	.
CASSSGGPQSSYEQYF	TGCGCCAGCAGCTCGGGGGGACCGCAGAGCTCCTACGAGCAGTACTTC	.	TRBV5-1	TRBJ2-7	TRBD2
CASSPWGQGGYTF	TGTGCCAGCAGCCCGTGGGGGCAAGGTGGCTACACCTTC	.	TRBV5-8	TRBJ1-2	.
CASSEEVGTGWVWEAFF	TGTGCCAGCAGTGAAGAAGTCGGGACAGGGTGGGTTTGGGAAGCTTTCTTT	.	TRBV6-1	TRBJ1-1	TRBD1
CASSRDPTPNYGYTF	TGTGCCAGCAGCAGGGACCCAACACCCAACTATGGCTACACCTTC	.	TRBV2	TRBJ1-2	.
CASSVGSQGPHLHF	TGTGCCAGCAGCGTAGGGTCACAGGGGCCTCACCTCCACTTT	.	TRBV9	TRBJ1-6	TRBD1
CASSSGPLKDQPQHF	TGTGCCAGCAGCTCGGGACCGCTGAAGGATCAGCCCCAGCATTTT	.	TRBV6-6	TRBJ1-5	.
CASSIHATGLGQETQYF	TGTGCCAGCAGCATACACGCGACAGGGTTGGGGCAAGAGACCCAGTACTTC	.	TRBV5-4	TRBJ2-5	TRBD1
CASSSIAGGTDTQYF	TGTGCCAGCAGCTCCATAGCGGGAGGCACAGATACGCAGTATTTT	.	TRBV7-2	TRBJ2-3	TRBD2
CASSLGAGSSYNSPLHF	TGTGCCAGCAGCTTAGGGGCAGGGAGCTCCTATAATTCACCCCTCCACTTT	.	TRBV11-3	TRBJ1-6	.
CASSLGRDQPQHF	TGTGCCAGCAGTTTAGGCAGGGATCAGCCCCAGCATTTT	once	TRBV12-3/TRBV12-4	TRBJ1-5	.
CASSEDRAGNEQFF	TGCGCCAGCAGTGAGGACAGGGCAGGGAATGAGCAGTTCTTC	medium-sized	TRBV10-2	TRBJ2-1	TRBD1
CASSLALGDYNEQFF	TGTGCCAGCAGCTTAGCGCTTGGGGACTACAATGAGCAGTTCTTC	.	TRBV7-9	TRBJ2-1	.
CASSLGTGGYEQYF	TGTGCCAGCAGCCTAGGGACAGGGGGCTACGAGCAGTACTTC	.	TRBV13	TRBJ2-7	TRBD1
CASRVSGSYEQYF	TGTGCCAGCAGAGTGTCTGGGTCCTACGAGCAGTACTTC	few	TRBV12-3/TRBV12-4	TRBJ2-7	.
CASSFGGIGEKLFF	TGCGCCAGCAGCTTTGGGGGTATCGGTGAAAAACTGTTTTTT	once	TRBV5-1	TRBJ1-4	.
CASSRQENYGYTF	TGTGCCAGCAGTCGGCAGGAGAACTATGGCTACACCTTC	.	TRBV6-2/TRBV6-3	TRBJ1-2	.
CASSPDVSGANVLTF	TGTGCCAGCAGCCCCGACGTCTCTGGGGCCAACGTCCTGACTTTC	few	TRBV7-2	TRBJ2-6	.
CASSFRGNTIYF	TGTGCCAGCAGTTTCAGGGGAAACACCATATATTTT	.	TRBV12-3/TRBV12-4	TRBJ1-3	.
CATTLTPGAGANVLTF	TGTGCCACCACCTTAACCCCGGGGGCTGGGGCCAACGTCCTGACTTTC	.	TRBV24-1	TRBJ2-6	.
CASSLEGNTIYF	TGTGCCAGCAGTTTAGAAGGAAACACCATATATTTT	.	TRBV12-3/TRBV12-4	TRBJ1-3	.
CASSTEGAYNQPQHF	TGTGCCAGTAGTACCGAAGGGGCTTACAATCAGCCCCAGCATTTT	.	TRBV19	TRBJ1-5	.
CASSSTGLAGIEQYF	TGTGCCAGCAGCTCTACGGGACTAGCGGGGATCGAGCAGTACTTC	once	TRBV5-4	TRBJ2-7	TRBD2
CASSPGQSVGAFF	TGTGCCAGCAGCCCAGGGCAGAGCGTAGGAGCTTTCTTT	.	TRBV3-1/TRBV3-2	TRBJ1-1	.
CAPIGGEGEKLFF	TGTGCCCCCATTGGGGGCGAAGGGGAAAAACTGTTTTTT	.	TRBV15	TRBJ1-4	.
CASSLEGETSYEQYF	TGTGCCAGCAGCTTAGAGGGGGAGACCTCCTACGAGCAGTACTTC	.	TRBV13	TRBJ2-7	.
CASSLAEGSTEAFF	TGTGCCAGCAGCTTAGCAGAGGGATCCACTGAAGCTTTCTTT	.	TRBV7-9	TRBJ1-1	.
CASSPTRGGHEQFF	TGTGCCAGCAGCCCCACCCGGGGGGGCCATGAGCAGTTCTTC	.	TRBV7-2	TRBJ2-1	TRBD2
CASSLFPGGGGKLTDTQYF	TGTGCCAGCAGCTTATTCCCGGGAGGCGGGGGAAAACTCACAGATACGCAGTATTTT	once	TRBV11-3	TRBJ2-3	TRBD2
CASTRLKDRANEQFF	TGTGCCAGCACCCGACTTAAGGACAGGGCCAATGAGCAGTTCTTC	.	TRBV6-6	TRBJ2-1	TRBD1
CSVNTGTSGYEQYF	TGCAGCGTTAATACCGGGACTAGCGGTTACGAGCAGTACTTC	.	TRBV29-1	TRBJ2-7	TRBD2
CASSIGSGSYNEQFF	TGTGCCAGCAGCATCGGGAGTGGCTCCTACAATGAGCAGTTCTTC	.	TRBV7-9	TRBJ2-1	.
CASSFTPREPAGELFF	TGTGCCAGCAGCTTTACCCCACGGGAACCGGCCGGGGAGCTGTTTTTT	.	TRBV7-9	TRBJ2-2	.
CASSFGLAGGTDTQYF	TGCGCCAGCAGCTTCGGACTAGCGGGAGGGACAGATACGCAGTATTTT	.	TRBV5-1	TRBJ2-3	TRBD2
CASRERILYNEQFF	TGTGCCAGCAGGGAGCGGATACTCTACAATGAGCAGTTCTTC	once	TRBV2	TRBJ2-1	.
CASSLLDREAFF	TGTGCCAGCAGTTTACTAGACAGGGAGGCTTTCTTT	.	TRBV28	TRBJ1-1	TRBD1
CASSLGGWETQYF	TGTGCCAGCAGCTTGGGGGGTTGGGAGACCCAGTACTTC	.	TRBV5-6	TRBJ2-5	.
CASSLGGSGANVLTF	TGTGCCAGCAGCTTGGGGGGTTCTGGGGCCAACGTCCTGACTTTC	.	TRBV5-4	TRBJ2-6	.
CSASPGQGSGNTIYF	TGCAGTGCTAGTCCGGGACAGGGTTCTGGAAACACCATATATTTT	.	TRBV20-1	TRBJ1-3	TRBD1
CASTATSGSSYEQYF	TGTGCCAGCACCGCGACTAGCGGGAGCTCATACGAGCAGTACTTC	.	TRBV9	TRBJ2-7	TRBD2
CASSPGLAGGYEQYF	TGTGCCAGCAGCCCGGGACTAGCGGGAGGGTACGAGCAGTACTTC	.	TRBV11-3	TRBJ2-7	TRBD2
CASSLVTTASSYEQYF	TGTGCCAGCAGCTTAGTCACTACGGCTAGCTCCTACGAGCAGTACTTC	once	TRBV7-8	TRBJ2-7	.
CASRSSGADTQYF	TGTGCCAGTAGAAGTAGTGGAGCAGATACGCAGTATTTT	few	TRBV19	TRBJ2-3	.
CASSQYGEQYF	TGTGCCAGCAGCCAATATGGTGAGCAGTACTTC	.	TRBV3-1/TRBV3-2	TRBJ2-7	.
CASSLGSGRSYEQYF	TGCGCCAGCAGCTTGGGTAGCGGGAGGTCCTACGAGCAGTACTTC	.	TRBV5-1	TRBJ2-7	TRBD2
CASTRRSTEAFF	TGTGCCAGCACCCGGAGGTCCACTGAAGCTTTCTTT	.	TRBV27	TRBJ1-1	.
CASSTWTSGSYNEQFF	TGTGCCAGCAGCACCTGGACTAGCGGCTCCTACAATGAGCAGTTCTTC	.	TRBV11-1	TRBJ2-1	TRBD2
CASSALQGRGSPLHF	TGTGCCAGCAGCGCCCTACAGGGGAGGGGTTCACCCCTCCACTTT	.	TRBV9	TRBJ1-6	TRBD1
CASSSTDTYNEQFF	TGTGCCAGCAGCTCAACGGATACCTACAATGAGCAGTTCTTC	.	TRBV11-3	TRBJ2-1	.
CASSPGQGSGGNQPQHF	TGTGCCAGCAGCCCAGGACAGGGGTCGGGGGGCAATCAGCCCCAGCATTTT	.	TRBV11-3	TRBJ1-5	TRBD1
CASSLRQTGVNQPQHF	TGTGCCAGCAGTTTAAGGCAGACAGGGGTCAATCAGCCCCAGCATTTT	.	TRBV27	TRBJ1-5	TRBD1
CASRGHRQHEAFF	TGTGCCAGCAGAGGCCACCGACAGCATGAAGCTTTCTTT	.	TRBV6-5	TRBJ1-1	.
CASSVGVRGNNEQFF	TGTGCCAGCAGCGTAGGTGTCCGGGGAAACAATGAGCAGTTCTTC	.	TRBV9	TRBJ2-1	.
CASSFRTARQETQYF	TGTGCCAGCAGTTTCAGGACAGCCCGTCAAGAGACCCAGTACTTC	.	TRBV5-5	TRBJ2-5	.